The source of this TCR beta chain is a study of T cells in Graves' hyperthyroidism and ophthalmopathy. Regarding the study as a whole: A median around 6.4 months before onset, the model predicted ophthalmopathy.

A note on this clonotype: The antigen remains undetermined. A much larger clone differs from this one at a single base, so this may be a read error.

RNA transcripts yielded amplified TCR beta CDR3 regions. The HTBI primer set was used in a first-round RT-PCR of the TCR CDR3. TCRdb re-derived calls from the multiplex PCR reads in MiXCR, one entry per CDR3 protein. The sample holds roughly 380,000 distinct CDR3 sequences, over 11% seen once. The CDR3 loop spans 14 amino acids. V was pared by 5 bases and J by 9 bases, with 17 bases between. CDR1 and CDR2 from the germline V gene are MNHNS and SASEGT. V gene TRBV6-1 combines with J gene TRBJ2-1; D is possibly TRBD2 (6 bases). Material for sequencing was blood. This clonotype originated in a woman aged 60 to 75 with Graves' hyperthyroidism. The CDR3 DNA reads TGTGCCAGCAGTAGCCGGAGCGGGTCGCGTGAGCAGTTCTTC. Translating gives CASSSRSGSREQFF.